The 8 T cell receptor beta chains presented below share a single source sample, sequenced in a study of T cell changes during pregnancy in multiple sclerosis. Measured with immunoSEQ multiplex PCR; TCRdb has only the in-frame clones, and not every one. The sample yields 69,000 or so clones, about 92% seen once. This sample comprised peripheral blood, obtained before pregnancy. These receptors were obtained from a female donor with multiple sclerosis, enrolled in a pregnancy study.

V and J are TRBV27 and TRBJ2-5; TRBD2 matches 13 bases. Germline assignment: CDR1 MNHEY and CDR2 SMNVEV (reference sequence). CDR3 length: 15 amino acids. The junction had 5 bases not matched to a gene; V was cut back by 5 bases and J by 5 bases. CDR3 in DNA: TGTGCCAGCAGTGAACTAGCGGGAGGGGGGGAGACCCAGTACTTC. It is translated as CASSELAGGGETQYF.

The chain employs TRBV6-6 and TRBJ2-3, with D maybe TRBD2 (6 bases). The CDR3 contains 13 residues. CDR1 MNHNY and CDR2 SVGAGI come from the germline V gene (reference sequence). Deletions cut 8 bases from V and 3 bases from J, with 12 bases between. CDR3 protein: CASLWGVTDTQYF. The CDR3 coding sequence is TGTGCCAGCCTCTGGGGGGTTACAGATACGCAGTATTTT.

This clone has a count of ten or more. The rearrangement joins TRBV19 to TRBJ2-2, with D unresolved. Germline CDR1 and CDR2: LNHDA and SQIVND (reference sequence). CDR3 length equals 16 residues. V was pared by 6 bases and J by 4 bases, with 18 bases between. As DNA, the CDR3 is TGTGCCAGTAGCAGTGAAACCGAGCGTGCCACCGGGGAGCTGTTTTTT. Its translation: CASSSETERATGELFF.

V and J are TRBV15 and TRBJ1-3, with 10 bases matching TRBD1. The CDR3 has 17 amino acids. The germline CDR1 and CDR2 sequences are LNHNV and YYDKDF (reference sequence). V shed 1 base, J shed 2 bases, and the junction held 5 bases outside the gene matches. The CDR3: CATSRVVGTGAGNTIYF. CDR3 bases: TGTGCCACCAGCAGAGTTGTAGGGACAGGGGCTGGAAACACCATATATTTT.

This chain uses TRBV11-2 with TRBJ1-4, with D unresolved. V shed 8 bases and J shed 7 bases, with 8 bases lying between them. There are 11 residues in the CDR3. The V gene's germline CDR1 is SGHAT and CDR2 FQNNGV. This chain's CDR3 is CASLAGEKLFF. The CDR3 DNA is TGTGCCAGCCTGGCGGGTGAAAAACTGTTTTTT.

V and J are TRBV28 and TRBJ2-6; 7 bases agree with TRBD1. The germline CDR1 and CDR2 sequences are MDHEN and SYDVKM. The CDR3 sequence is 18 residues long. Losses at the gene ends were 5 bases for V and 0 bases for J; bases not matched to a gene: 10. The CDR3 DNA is TGTGCCAGCAGTACCTTTTACGGGACAGCCTCTGGGGCCAACGTCCTGACTTTC. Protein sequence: CASSTFYGTASGANVLTF.

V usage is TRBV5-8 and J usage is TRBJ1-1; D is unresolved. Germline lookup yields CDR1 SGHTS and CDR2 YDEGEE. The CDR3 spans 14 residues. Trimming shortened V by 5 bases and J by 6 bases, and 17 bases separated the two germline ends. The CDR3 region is CASSWEEGYAEAFF. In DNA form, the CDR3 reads TGTGCCAGCAGTTGGGAGGAAGGATATGCTGAAGCTTTCTTT.

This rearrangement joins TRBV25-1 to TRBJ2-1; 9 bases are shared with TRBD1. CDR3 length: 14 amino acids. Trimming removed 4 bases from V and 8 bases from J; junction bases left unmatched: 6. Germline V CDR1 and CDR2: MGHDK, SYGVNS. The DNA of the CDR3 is TGTGCCAGCAGTGGGGGACAGGGTTTCGATGAGCAGTTCTTC. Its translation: CASSGGQGFDEQFF.